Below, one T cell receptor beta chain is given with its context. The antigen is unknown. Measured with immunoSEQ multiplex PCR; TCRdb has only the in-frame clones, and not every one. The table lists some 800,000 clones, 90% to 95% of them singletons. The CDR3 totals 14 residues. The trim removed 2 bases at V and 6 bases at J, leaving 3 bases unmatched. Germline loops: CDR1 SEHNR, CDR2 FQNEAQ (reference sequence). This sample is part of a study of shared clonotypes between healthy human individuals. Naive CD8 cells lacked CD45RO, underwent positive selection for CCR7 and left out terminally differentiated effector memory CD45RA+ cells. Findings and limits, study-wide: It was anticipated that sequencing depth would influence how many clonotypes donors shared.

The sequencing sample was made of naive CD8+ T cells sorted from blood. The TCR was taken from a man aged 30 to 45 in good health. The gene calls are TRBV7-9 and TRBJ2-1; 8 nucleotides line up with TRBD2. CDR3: CASSLRTSGNEQFF. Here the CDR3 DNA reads TGTGCCAGCAGCTTACGAACTAGCGGCAATGAGCAGTTCTTC.